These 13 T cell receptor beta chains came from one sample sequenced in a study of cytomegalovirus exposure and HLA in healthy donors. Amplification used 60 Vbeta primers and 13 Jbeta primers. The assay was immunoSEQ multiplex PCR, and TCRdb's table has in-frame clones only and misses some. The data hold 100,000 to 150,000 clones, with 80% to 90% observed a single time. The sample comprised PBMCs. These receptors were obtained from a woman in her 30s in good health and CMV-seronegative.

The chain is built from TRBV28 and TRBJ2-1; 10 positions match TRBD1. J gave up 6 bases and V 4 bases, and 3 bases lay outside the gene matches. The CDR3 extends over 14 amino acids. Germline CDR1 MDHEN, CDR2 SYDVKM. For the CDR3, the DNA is TGTGCCAGCAGTTCGGACAGGGGGGCCAATGAGCAGTTCTTC. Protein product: CASSSDRGANEQFF. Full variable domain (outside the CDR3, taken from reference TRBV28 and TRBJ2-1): DVKVTQSSRYLVKRTGEKVFLECVQDMDHENMFWYRQDPGLGLRLIYFSYDVKMKEKGDIPEGYSVSREKKERFSLILESASTNQTSMYLCASSSDRGANEQFFGPGTRLTVL.

In DNA, the CDR3 is TGTGCCAGCAGCAGGACAGGCGAGGACAGGTCGACCGGGGAGCTGTTTTTT. Amino acids: CASSRTGEDRSTGELFF. J is TRBJ2-2 and V is TRBV21-1; TRBD1 is the table's D call and was not checked against the DNA. TRBV21-1 is listed as a pseudogene. This CDR3 has 17 amino acids.

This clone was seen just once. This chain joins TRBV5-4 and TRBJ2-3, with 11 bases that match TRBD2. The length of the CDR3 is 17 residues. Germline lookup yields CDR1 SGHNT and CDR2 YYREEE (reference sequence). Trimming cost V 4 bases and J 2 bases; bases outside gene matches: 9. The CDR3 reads CASSASGGLRSTDTQYF. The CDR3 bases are TGTGCCAGCAGCGCTAGCGGGGGGCTGCGGTCCACAGATACGCAGTATTTT.

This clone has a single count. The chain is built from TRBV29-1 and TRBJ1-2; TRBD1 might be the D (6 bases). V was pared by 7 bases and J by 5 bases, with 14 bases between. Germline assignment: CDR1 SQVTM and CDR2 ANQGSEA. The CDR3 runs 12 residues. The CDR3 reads CSGGGRNYGYTF. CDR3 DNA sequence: TGCAGCGGCGGGGGGCGGAATTATGGCTACACCTTC.

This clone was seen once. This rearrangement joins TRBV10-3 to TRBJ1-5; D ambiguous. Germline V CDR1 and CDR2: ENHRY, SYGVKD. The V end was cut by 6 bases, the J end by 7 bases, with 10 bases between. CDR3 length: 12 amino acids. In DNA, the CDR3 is TGTGCCATCAGCGGACTGAACCAGCCCCAGCATTTT. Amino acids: CAISGLNQPQHF.

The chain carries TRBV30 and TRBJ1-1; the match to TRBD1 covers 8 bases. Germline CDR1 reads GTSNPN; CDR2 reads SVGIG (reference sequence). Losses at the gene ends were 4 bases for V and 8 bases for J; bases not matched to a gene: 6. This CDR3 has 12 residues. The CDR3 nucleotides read TGTGCCTGGAACCGGGACAGGAGCGAAGCTTTCTTT. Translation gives CAWNRDRSEAFF. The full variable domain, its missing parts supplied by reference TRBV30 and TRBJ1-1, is SQTIHQWPATLVQPVGSPLSLECTVEGTSNPNLYWYRQAAGRGLQLLFYSVGIGQISSEVPQNLSASRPQDRQFILSSKKLLLSDSGFYLCAWNRDRSEAFFGQGTRLTVV.

In DNA, the CDR3 is TGTGCCAGCAGTGGCAGTAGCGGCACAGATACGCAGTATTTT. Its translation: CASSGSSGTDTQYF. The chain has TRBV6-1 and TRBJ2-3; a possible D gene is TRBD2 (5 bases). CDR1 MNHNS and CDR2 SASEGT come from the germline V gene. The length of the CDR3 is 14 residues. The V end lost 4 bases, the J end lost 1 base, and 9 bases lay between the germline ends.

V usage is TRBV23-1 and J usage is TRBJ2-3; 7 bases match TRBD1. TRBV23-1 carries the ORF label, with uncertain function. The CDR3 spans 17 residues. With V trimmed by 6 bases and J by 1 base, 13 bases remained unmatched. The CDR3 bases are TGCGCCAGCAGCTACACAGGGGTTGAACTTGGCACAGATACGCAGTATTTT. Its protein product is CASSYTGVELGTDTQYF.

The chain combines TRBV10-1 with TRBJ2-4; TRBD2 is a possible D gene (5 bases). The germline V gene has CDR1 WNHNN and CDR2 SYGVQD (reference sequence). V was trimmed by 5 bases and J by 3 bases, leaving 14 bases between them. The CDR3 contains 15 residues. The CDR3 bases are TGCGCCAGCAGTTTCGAGGCGGGCTGCAAAAACATTCAGTACTTC. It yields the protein CASSFEAGCKNIQYF.

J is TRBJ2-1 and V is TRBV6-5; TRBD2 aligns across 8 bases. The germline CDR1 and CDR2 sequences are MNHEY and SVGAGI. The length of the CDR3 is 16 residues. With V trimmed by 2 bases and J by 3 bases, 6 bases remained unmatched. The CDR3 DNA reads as TGTGCCAGCAGTTACCTTAGCGGGGCTTACTACAATGAGCAGTTCTTC. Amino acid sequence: CASSYLSGAYYNEQFF.

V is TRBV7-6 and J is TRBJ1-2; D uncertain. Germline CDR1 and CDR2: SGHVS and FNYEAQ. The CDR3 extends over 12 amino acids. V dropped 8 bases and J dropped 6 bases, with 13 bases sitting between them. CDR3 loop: CASAQPGHGYTF. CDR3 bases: TGTGCCAGCGCCCAACCAGGCCATGGCTACACCTTC.

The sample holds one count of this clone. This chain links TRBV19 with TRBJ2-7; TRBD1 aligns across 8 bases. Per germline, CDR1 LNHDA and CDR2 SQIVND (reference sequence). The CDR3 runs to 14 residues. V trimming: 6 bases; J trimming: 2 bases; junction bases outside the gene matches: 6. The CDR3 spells CASRLTGATYEQYF. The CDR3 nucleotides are TGTGCCAGTAGGCTGACAGGGGCCACCTACGAGCAGTACTTC. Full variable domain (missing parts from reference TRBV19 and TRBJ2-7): DGGITQSPKYLFRKEGQNVTLSCEQNLNHDAMYWYRQDPGQGLRLIYYSQIVNDFQKGDIAEGYSVSREKKESFPLTVTSAQKNPTAFYLCASRLTGATYEQYFGPGTRLTVT.

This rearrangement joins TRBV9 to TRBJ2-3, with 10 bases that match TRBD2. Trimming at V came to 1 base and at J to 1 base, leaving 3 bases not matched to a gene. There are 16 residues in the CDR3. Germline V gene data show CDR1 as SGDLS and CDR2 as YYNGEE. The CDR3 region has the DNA TGTGCCAGCAGCGTACGGACTAGCGGACGCACAGATACGCAGTATTTT. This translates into CASSVRTSGRTDTQYF.